Included here is one T cell receptor beta chain sequence, with context. The data were obtained in a study of shared T cell receptors in the human thymus. Assay used: immunoSEQ multiplex PCR; TCRdb lists only in-frame clones, some missing. The sample shows some 660,000 clones, roughly 86% of them seen only once. These sequences were also reported in another study, on human thymus T cells. That work states: Resected material from corrective heart surgery provided the thymus tissue analysed.

The sample was thymocytes. This TCR was sampled from a boy under two years old with a congenital heart defect.

The CDR3 region has the DNA TGCGCCAGCACTGGACAGCGATTAAATCAGCCCCAGCATTTT. Translating gives CASTGQRLNQPQHF. The rearrangement joins TRBV10-2 to TRBJ1-5; weak D call: TRBD1 (6 bases). There are 14 residues in the CDR3. Trimming stripped 7 bases from V and 4 bases from J, with 14 bases between. Germline loops: CDR1 WSHSY, CDR2 SAAADI.